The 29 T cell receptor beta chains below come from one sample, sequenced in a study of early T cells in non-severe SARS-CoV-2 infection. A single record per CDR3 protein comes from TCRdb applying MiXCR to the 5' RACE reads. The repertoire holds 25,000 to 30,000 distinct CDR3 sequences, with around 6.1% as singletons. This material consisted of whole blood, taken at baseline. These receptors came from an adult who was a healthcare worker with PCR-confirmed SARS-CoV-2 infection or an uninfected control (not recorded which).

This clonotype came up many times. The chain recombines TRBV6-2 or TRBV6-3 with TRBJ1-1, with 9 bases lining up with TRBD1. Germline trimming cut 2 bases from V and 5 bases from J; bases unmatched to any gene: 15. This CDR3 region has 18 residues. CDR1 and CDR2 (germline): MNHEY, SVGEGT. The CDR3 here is CASSYRTRTGERGTEAFF. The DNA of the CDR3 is TGTGCCAGCAGTTACCGAACTCGGACAGGGGAAAGAGGGACTGAAGCTTTCTTT.

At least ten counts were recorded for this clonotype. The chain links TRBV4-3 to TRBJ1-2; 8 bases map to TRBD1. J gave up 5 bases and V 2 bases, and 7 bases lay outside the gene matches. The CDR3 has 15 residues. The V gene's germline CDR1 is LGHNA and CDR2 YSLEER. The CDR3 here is CASSQSHRGGYGYTF. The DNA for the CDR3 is TGCGCCAGCAGCCAATCTCACAGGGGGGGATATGGCTACACCTTC.

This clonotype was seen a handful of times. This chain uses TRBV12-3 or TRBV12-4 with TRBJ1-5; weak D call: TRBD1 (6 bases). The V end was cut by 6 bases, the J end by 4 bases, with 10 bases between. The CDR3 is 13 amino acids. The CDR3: CASRRGGNQPQHF. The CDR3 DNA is TGTGCCAGCAGGCGAGGGGGAAATCAGCCCCAGCATTTT.

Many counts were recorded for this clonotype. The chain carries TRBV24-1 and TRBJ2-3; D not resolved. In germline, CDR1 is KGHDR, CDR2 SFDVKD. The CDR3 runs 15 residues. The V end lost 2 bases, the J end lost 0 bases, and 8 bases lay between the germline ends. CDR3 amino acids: CATSDSDGSTDTQYF. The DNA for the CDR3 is TGTGCCACCAGTGATTCTGATGGCAGCACAGATACGCAGTATTTT.

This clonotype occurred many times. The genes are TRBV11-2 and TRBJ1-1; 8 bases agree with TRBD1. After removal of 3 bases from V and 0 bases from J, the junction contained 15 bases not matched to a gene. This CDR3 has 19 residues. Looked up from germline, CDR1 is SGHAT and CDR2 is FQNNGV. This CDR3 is CASSLSAFGQGWVNTEAFF. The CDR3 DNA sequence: TGTGCCAGCAGCTTGTCCGCCTTCGGACAGGGATGGGTGAACACTGAAGCTTTCTTT.

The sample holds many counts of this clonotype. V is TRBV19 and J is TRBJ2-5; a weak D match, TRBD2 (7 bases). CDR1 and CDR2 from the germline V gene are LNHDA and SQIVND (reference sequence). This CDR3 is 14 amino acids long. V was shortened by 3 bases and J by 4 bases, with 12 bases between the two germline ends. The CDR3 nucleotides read TGTGCCAGTAGTATTGGGGGGGCGAGAGAGACCCAGTACTTC. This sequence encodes CASSIGGARETQYF. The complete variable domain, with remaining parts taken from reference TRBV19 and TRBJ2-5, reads DGGITQSPKYLFRKEGQNVTLSCEQNLNHDAMYWYRQDPGQGLRLIYYSQIVNDFQKGDIAEGYSVSREKKESFPLTVTSAQKNPTAFYLCASSIGGARETQYFGPGTRLLVL.

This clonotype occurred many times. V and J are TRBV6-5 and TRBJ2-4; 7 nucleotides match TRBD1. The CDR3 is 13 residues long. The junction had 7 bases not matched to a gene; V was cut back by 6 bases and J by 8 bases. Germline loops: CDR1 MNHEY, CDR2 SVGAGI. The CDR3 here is CASRETGLDIQYF. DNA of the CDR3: TGTGCCAGCAGGGAGACAGGGTTGGACATTCAGTACTTC.

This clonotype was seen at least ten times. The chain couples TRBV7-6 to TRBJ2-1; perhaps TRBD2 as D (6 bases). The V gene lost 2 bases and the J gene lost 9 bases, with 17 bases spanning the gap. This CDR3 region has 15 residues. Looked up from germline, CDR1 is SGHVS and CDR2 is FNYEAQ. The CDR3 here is CASSLIPGEVSEQFF. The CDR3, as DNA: TGTGCCAGCAGCTTAATCCCGGGAGAGGTCAGTGAGCAGTTCTTC.

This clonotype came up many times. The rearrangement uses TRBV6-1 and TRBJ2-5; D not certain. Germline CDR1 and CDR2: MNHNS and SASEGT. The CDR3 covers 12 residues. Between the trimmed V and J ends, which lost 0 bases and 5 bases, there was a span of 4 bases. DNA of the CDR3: TGTGCCAGCAGTGAAGCTTGGGAGACCCAGTACTTC. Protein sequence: CASSEAWETQYF.

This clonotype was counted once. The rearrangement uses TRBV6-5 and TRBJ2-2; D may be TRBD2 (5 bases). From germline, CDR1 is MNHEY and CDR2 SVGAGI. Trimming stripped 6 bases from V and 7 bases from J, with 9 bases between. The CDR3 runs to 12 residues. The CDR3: CASSRRGGELFF. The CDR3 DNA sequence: TGTGCCAGCAGCCGCCGGGGCGGGGAGCTGTTTTTT.

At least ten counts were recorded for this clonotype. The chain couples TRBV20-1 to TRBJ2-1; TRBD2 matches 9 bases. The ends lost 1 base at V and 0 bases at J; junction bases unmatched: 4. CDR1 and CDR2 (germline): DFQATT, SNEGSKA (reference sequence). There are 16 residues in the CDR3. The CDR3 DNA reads TGCAGTGCTAGAGCGCGGGAGGGTAGCTCCTACAATGAGCAGTTCTTC. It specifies CSARAREGSSYNEQFF.

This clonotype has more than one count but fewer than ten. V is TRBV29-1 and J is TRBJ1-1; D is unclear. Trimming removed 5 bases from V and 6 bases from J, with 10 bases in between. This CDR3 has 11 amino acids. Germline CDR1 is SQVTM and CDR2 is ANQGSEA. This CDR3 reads CSVRSVAEAFF. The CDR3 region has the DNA TGCAGCGTTAGGAGCGTGGCTGAAGCTTTCTTT.

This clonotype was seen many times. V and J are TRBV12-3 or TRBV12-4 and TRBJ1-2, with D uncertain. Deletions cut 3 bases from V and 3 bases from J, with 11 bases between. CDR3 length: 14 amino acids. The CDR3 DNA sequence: TGTGCCAGCAGTTTCTCCAGGATCCACTATGGCTACACCTTC. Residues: CASSFSRIHYGYTF.

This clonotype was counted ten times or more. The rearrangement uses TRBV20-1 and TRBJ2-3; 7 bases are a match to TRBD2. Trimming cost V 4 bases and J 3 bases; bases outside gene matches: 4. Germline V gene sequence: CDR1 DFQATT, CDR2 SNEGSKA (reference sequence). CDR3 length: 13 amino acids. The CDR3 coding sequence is TGCAGTGCTAAAAGCGGGGTTACAGATACGCAGTATTTT. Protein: CSAKSGVTDTQYF.

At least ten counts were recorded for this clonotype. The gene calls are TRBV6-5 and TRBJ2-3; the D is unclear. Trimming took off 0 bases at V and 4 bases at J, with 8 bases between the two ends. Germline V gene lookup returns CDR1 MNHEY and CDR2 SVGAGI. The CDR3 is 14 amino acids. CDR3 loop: CASSYSRRADTQYF. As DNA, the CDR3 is TGTGCCAGCAGTTACTCTAGGAGAGCAGATACGCAGTATTTT.

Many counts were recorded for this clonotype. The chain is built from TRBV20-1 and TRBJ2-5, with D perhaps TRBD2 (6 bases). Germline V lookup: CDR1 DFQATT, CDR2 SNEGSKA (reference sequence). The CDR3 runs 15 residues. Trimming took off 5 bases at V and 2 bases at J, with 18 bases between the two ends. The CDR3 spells CSAHSPWTIQETQYF. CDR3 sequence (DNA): TGCAGTGCTCACTCACCATGGACTATACAAGAGACCCAGTACTTC.

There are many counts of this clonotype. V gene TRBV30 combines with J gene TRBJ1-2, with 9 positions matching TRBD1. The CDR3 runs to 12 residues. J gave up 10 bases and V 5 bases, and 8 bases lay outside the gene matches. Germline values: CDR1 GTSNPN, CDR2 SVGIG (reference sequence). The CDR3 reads CAWVPGQGVYTF. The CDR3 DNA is TGTGCCTGGGTACCGGGACAGGGTGTCTACACCTTC.

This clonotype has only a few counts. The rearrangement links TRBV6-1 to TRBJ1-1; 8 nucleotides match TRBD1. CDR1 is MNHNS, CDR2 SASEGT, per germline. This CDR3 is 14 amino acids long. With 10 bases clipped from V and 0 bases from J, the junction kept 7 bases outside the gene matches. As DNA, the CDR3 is TGTGCCACCTTAAGACAGGGGATGAACACTGAAGCTTTCTTT. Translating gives CATLRQGMNTEAFF.

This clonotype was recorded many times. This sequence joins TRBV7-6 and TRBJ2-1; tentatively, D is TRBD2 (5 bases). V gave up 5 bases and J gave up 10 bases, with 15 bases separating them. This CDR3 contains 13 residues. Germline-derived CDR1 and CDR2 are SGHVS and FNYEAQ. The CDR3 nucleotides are TGTGCCAGCAGCCCCGGGGTTTTTAGGGAGCAGTTCTTC. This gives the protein CASSPGVFREQFF.

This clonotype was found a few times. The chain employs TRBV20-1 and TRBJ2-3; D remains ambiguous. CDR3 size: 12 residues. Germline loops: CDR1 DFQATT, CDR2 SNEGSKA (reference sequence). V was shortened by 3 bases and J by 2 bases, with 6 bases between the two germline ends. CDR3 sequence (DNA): TGCAGTGCTAGGGGTCCCACAGATACGCAGTATTTT. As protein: CSARGPTDTQYF.

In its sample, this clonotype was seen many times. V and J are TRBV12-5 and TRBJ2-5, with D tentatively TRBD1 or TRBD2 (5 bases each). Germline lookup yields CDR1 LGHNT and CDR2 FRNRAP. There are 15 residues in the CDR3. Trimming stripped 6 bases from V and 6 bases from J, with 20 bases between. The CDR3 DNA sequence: TGTGCTAGTGGCCAATCACAGATAGGGACCCAGACCCAGTACTTC. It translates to CASGQSQIGTQTQYF.

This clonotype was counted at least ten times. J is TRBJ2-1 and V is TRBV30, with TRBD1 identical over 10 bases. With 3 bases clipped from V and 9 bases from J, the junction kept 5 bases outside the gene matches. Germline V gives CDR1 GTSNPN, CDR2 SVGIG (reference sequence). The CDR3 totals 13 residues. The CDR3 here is CAWSDWDRGEQFF. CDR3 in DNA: TGTGCCTGGAGCGACTGGGACAGGGGTGAGCAGTTCTTC.

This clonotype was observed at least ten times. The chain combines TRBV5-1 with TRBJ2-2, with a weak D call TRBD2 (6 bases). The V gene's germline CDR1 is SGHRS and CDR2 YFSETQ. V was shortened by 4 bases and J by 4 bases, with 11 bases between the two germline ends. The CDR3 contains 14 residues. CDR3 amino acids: CASSQTAGTGELFF. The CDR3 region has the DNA TGCGCCAGCAGCCAGACAGCGGGCACCGGGGAGCTGTTTTTT.

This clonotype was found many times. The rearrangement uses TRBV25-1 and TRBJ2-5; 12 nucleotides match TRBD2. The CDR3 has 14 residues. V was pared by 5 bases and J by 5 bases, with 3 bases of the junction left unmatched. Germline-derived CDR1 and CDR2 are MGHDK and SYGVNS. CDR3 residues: CASSPSGGAETQYF. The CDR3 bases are TGTGCCAGCAGTCCTAGCGGGGGGGCGGAGACCCAGTACTTC.

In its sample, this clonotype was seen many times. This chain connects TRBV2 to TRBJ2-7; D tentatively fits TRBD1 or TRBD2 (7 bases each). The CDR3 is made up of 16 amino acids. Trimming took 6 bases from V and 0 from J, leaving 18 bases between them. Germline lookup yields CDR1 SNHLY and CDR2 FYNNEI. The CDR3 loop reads CASRAGSGDSSYEQYF. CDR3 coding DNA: TGTGCCAGCAGGGCGGGAAGCGGGGACAGCTCCTACGAGCAGTACTTC.

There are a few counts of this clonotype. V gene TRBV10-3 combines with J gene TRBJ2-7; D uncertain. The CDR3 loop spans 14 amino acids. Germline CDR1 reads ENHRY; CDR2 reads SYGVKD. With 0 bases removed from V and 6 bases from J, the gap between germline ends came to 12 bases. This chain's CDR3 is CAISESPEPFEQYF. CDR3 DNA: TGTGCCATCAGTGAGTCCCCAGAGCCCTTCGAGCAGTACTTC.

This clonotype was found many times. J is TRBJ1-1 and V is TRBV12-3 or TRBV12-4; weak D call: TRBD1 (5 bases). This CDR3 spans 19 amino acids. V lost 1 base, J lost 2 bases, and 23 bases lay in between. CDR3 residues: CASSLDRTQIGGKNTEAFF. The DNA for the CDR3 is TGTGCCAGCAGTTTAGACAGGACCCAAATTGGGGGAAAAAACACTGAAGCTTTCTTT.

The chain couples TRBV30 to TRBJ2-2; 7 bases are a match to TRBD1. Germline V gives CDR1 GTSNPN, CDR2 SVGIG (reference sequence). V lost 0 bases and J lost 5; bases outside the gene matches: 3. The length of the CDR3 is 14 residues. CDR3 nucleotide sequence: TGTGCCTGGAGTGTAACGGACAGGACCGGGGAGCTGTTTTTT. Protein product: CAWSVTDRTGELFF.

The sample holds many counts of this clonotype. As DNA, the CDR3 is TGTGCCAGCAGCCCCCGGACGGGAAACTATGGCTACACCTTC. Its protein is CASSPRTGNYGYTF. The V call is TRBV11-2, the J call TRBJ1-2, with D hard to call. The CDR3 is 14 residues long. The germline V and J ends were trimmed by 5 bases and 2 bases, with 12 bases remaining between them. The germline gives CDR1 SGHAT, CDR2 FQNNGV.